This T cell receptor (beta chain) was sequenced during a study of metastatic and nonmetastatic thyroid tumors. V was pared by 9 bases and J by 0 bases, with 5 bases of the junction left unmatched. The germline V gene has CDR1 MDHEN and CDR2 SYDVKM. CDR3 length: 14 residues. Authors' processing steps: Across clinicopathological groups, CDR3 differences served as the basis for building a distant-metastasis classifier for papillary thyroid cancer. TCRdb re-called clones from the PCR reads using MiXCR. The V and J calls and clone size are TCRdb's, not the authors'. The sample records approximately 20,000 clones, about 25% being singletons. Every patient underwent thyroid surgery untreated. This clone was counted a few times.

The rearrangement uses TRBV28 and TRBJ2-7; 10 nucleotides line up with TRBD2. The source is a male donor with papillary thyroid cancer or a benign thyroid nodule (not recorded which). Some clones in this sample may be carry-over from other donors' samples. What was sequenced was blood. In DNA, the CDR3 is TGTGCCAGTGCAGCGGGGGGGCTCTCCTACGAGCAGTACTTC. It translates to CASAAGGLSYEQYF.